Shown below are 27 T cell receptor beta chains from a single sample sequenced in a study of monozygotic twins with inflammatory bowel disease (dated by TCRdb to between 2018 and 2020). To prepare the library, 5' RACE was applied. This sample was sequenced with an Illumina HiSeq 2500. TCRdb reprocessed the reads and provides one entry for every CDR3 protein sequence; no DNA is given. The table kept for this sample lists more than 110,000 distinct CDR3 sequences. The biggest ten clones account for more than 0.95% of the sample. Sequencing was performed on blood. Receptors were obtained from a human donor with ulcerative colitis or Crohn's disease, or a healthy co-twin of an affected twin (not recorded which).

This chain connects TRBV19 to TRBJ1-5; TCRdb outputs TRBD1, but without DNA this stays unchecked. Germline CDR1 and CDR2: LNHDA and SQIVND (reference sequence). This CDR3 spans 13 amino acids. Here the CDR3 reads CASSPDRVQPQHF.

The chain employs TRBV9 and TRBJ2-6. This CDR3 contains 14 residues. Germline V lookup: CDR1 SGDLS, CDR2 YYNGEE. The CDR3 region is CASSASSGANVLTF.

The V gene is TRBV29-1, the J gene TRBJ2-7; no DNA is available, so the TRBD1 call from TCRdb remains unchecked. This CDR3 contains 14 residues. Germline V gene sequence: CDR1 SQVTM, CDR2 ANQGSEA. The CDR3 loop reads CSVEGQGESYEQYF.

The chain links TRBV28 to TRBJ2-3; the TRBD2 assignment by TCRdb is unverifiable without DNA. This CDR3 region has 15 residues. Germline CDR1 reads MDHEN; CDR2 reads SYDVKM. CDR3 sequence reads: CASSPLAGVTDTQYF.

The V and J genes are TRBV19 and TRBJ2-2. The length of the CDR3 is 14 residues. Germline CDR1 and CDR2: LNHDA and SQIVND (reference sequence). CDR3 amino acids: CATKMSPNTGELFF.

The CDR3 here is CASSPRSLGGLETQYF. The rearrangement joins TRBV7-8 to TRBJ2-5; the D call from TCRdb, TRBD2, cannot be confirmed without DNA. This CDR3 is 16 amino acids long. The germline V gene has CDR1 SGHVS and CDR2 FQNEAQ.

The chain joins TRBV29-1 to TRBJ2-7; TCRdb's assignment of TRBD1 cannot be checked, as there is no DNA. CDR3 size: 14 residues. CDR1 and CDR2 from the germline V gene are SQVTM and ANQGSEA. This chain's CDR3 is CSVEEGTGTYEQYF.

CDR3: CASSSMYEQYF. This chain connects TRBV12-3 or TRBV12-4 to TRBJ2-7. This CDR3 contains 11 residues.

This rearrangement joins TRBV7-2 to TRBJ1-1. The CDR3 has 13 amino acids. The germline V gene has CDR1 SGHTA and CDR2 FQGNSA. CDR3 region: CASSLGANTEAFF.

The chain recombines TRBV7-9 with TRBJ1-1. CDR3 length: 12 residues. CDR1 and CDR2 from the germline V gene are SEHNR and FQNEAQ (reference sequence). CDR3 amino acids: CASSSRSAEAFF.

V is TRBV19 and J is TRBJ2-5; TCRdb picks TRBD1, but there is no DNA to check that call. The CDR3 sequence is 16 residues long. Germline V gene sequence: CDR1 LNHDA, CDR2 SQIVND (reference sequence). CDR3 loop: CASSPLWGKGQETQYF.

CDR3 sequence: CAISEGLHEQYF. This chain joins TRBV10-3 and TRBJ2-7. The germline V gene has CDR1 ENHRY and CDR2 SYGVKD. This CDR3 is 12 amino acids long.

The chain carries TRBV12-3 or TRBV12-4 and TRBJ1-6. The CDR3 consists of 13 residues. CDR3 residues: CASSLGLNSPLHF.

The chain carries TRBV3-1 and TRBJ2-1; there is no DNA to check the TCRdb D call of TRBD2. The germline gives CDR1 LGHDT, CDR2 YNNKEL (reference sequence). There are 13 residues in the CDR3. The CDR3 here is CASSQLRGNEQFF.

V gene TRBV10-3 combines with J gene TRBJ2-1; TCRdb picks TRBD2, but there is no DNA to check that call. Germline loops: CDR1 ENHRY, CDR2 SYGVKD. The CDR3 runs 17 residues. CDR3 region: CAISEFLAGDTYNEQFF.

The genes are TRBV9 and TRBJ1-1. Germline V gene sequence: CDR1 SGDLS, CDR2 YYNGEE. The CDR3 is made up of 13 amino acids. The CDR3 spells CASSTRQNTEAFF.

Here the CDR3 reads CATSDLVDRTYF. This rearrangement joins TRBV24-1 to TRBJ2-7; with no DNA, the TCRdb D assignment of TRBD1 cannot be verified. This CDR3 has 12 amino acids. Germline V gives CDR1 KGHDR, CDR2 SFDVKD.

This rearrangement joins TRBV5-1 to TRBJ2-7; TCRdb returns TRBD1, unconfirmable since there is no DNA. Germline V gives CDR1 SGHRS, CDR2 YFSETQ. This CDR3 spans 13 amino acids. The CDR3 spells CASSFGGTYEQYF. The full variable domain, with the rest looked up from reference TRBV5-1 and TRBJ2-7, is KAGVTQTPRYLIKTRGQQVTLSCSPISGHRSVSWYQQTPGQGLQFLFEYFSETQRNKGNFPGRFSGRQFSNSRSEMNVSTLELGDSALYLCASSFGGTYEQYFGPGTRLTVT.

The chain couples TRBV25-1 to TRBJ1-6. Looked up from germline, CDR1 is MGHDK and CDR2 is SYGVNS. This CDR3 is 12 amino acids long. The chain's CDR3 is CASSELGSPLHF.

The CDR3 sequence is CAVPGQPNTGELFF. The chain employs TRBV19 and TRBJ2-2; TCRdb indicates TRBD1, and absent DNA this call remains unverified. CDR1 is LNHDA, CDR2 SQIVND, per germline (reference sequence). CDR3 length equals 14 residues. The full variable domain, its missing parts supplied by reference TRBV19 and TRBJ2-2, is DGGITQSPKYLFRKEGQNVTLSCEQNLNHDAMYWYRQDPGQGLRLIYYSQIVNDFQKGDIAEGYSVSREKKESFPLTVTSAQKNPTAFYLCAVPGQPNTGELFFGEGSRLTVL.

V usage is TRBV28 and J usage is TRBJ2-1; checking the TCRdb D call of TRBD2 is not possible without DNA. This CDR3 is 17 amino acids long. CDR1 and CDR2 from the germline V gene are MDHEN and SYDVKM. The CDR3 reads CASSFQTSGRGWDEQFF.

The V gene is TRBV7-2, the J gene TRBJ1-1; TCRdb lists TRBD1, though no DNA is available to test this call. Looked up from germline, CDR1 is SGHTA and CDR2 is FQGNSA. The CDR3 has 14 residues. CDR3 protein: CASSPSGTNTEAFF.

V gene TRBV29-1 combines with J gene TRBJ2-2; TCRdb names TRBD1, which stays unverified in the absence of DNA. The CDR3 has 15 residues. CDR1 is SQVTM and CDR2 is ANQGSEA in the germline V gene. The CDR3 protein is CSATLGTGFTGELFF.

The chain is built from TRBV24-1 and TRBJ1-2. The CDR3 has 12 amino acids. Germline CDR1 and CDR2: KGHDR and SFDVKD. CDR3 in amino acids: CATSNPAYGYTF.

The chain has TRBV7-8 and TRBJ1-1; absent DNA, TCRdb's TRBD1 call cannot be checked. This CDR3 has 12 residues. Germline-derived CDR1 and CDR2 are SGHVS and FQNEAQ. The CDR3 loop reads CASSSRVGEAFF.

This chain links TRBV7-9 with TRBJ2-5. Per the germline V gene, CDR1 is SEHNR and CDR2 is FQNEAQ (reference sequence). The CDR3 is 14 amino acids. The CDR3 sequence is CASSPRFTQETQYF.

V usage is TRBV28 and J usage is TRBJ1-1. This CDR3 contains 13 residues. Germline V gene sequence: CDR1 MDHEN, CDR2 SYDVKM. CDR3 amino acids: CASTLGGNTEAFF.